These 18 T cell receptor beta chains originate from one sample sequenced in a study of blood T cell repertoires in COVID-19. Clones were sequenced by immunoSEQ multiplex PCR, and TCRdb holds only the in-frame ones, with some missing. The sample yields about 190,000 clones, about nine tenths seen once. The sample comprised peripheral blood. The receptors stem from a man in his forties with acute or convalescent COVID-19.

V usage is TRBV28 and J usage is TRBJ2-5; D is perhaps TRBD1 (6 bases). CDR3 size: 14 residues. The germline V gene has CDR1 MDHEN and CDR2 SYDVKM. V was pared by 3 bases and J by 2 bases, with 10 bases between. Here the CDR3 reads CASSFWDNQETQYF. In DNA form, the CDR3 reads TGTGCCAGCAGTTTCTGGGACAATCAAGAGACCCAGTACTTC.

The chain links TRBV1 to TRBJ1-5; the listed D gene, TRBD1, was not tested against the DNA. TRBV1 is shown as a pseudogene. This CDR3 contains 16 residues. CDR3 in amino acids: CTSSQDGRGFNQPQHF. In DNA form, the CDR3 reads TGCACCAGCAGCCAAGATGGCAGGGGGTTCAATCAGCCCCAGCATTTT.

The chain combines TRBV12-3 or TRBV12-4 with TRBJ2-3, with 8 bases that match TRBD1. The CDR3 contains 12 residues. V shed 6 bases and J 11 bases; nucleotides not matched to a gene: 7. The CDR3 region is CASRPDRGRQYF. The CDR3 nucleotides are TGTGCCAGCAGACCCGACAGGGGAAGGCAGTATTTT.

The CDR3 sequence: CASSESPGNRGNQPQHF. The CDR3 DNA sequence: TGTGCCAGCAGTGAGTCCCCGGGAAATCGGGGCAATCAGCCCCAGCATTTT. The chain employs TRBV2 and TRBJ1-5; D is unresolved. Deletions cut 3 bases from V and 2 bases from J, with 17 bases between. Per germline, CDR1 SNHLY and CDR2 FYNNEI. The CDR3 contains 17 residues.

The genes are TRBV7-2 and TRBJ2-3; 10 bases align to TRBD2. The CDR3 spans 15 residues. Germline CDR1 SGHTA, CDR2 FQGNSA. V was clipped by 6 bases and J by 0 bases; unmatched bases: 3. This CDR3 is CASSLLAGSTDTQYF. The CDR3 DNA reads TGTGCCAGCAGTTTACTAGCGGGAAGCACAGATACGCAGTATTTT. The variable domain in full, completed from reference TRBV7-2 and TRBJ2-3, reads GAGVSQSPSNKVTEKGKDVELRCDPISGHTALYWYRQSLGQGLEFLIYFQGNSAPDKSGLPSDRFSAERTGGSVSTLTIQRTQQEDSAVYLCASSLLAGSTDTQYFGPGTRLTVL.

CDR3 coding DNA: TGCGCCAGCAGCTTTTTTACGTCGGGGACTTTCAATGAGCAGTTCTTC. It specifies CASSFFTSGTFNEQFF. This chain joins TRBV5-1 and TRBJ2-1; D possibly corresponds to TRBD2 (6 bases). The CDR3 loop spans 16 amino acids. Germline values: CDR1 SGHRS, CDR2 YFSETQ. Trimming pared 2 bases from V and 6 bases from J, leaving 18 bases between. Full variable domain (remainder filled in from reference TRBV5-1 and TRBJ2-1): KAGVTQTPRYLIKTRGQQVTLSCSPISGHRSVSWYQQTPGQGLQFLFEYFSETQRNKGNFPGRFSGRQFSNSRSEMNVSTLELGDSALYLCASSFFTSGTFNEQFFGPGTRLTVL.

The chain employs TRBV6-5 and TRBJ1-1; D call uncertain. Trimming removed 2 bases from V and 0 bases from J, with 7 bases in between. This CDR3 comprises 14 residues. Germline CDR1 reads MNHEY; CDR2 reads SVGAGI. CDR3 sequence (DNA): TGTGCCAGCAGTTACCGGAGGATGAACACTGAAGCTTTCTTT. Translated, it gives CASSYRRMNTEAFF.

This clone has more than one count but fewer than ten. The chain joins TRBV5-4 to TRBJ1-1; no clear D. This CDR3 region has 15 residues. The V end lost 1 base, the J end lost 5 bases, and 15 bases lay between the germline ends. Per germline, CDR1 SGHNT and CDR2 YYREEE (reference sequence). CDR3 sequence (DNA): TGTGCCAGCAGCTTGAAGCGGGAGTCATATACTGAAGCTTTCTTT. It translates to CASSLKRESYTEAFF. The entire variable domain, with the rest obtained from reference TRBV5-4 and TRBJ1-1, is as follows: ETGVTQSPTHLIKTRGQQVTLRCSSQSGHNTVSWYQQALGQGPQFIFQYYREEENGRGNFPPRFSGLQFPNYSSELNVNALELDDSALYLCASSLKRESYTEAFFGQGTRLTVV.

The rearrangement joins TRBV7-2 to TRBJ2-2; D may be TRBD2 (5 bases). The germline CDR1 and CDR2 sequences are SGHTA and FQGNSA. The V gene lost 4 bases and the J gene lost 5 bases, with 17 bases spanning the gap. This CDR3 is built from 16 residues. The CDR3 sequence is CASSSGRELGTGELFF. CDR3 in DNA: TGTGCCAGCAGCTCCGGACGGGAACTTGGGACCGGGGAGCTGTTTTTT.

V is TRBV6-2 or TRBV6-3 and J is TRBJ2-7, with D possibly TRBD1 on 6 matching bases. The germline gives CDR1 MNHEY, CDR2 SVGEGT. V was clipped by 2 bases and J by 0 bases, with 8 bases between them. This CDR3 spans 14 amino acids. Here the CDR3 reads CASSYGGTSYEQYF. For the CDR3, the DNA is TGTGCCAGCAGTTACGGGGGCACCTCCTACGAGCAGTACTTC.

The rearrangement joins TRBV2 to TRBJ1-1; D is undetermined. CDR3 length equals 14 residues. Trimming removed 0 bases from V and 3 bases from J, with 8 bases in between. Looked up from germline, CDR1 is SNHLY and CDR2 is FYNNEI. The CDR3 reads CASSEATQDTEAFF. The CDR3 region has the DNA TGTGCCAGCAGTGAAGCCACCCAGGACACTGAAGCTTTCTTT.

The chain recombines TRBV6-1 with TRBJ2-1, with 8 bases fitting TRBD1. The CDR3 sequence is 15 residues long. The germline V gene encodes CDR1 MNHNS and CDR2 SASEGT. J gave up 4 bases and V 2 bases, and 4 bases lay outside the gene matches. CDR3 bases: TGTGCCAGCAGTGAAATCGGGACAGGTTACAATGAGCAGTTCTTC. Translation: CASSEIGTGYNEQFF.

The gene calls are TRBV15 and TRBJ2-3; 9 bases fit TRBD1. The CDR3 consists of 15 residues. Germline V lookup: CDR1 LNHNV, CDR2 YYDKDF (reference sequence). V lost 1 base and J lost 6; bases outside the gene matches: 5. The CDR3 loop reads CATSRGDRERDTQYF. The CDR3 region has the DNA TGTGCCACCAGCAGAGGGGACAGGGAGAGGGATACGCAGTATTTT.

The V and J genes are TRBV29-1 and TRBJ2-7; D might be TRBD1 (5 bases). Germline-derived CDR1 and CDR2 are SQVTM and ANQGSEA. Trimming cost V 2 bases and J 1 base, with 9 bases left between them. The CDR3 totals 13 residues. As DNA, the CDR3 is TGCAGCGTTGAAACAGGATCTTCCTACGAGCAGTACTTC. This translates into CSVETGSSYEQYF.

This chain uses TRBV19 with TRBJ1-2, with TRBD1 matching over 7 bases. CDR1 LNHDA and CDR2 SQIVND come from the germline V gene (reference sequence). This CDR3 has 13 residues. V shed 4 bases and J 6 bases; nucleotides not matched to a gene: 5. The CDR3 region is CASSTTGLNGYTF. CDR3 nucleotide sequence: TGTGCCAGTAGTACGACAGGGTTGAATGGCTACACCTTC.

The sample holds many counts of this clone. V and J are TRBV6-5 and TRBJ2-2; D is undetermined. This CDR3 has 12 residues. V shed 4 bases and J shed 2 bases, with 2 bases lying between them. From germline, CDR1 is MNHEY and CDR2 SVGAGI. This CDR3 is CASSSNTGELFF. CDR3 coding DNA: TGTGCCAGCAGTTCAAACACCGGGGAGCTGTTTTTT.

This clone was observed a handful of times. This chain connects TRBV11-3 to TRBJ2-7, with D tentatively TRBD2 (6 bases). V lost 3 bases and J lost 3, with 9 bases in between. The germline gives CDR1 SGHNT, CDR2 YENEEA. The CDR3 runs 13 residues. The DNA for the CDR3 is TGTGCCAGCAGCTTGTATAGCGGCTACGAGCAGTACTTC. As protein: CASSLYSGYEQYF.

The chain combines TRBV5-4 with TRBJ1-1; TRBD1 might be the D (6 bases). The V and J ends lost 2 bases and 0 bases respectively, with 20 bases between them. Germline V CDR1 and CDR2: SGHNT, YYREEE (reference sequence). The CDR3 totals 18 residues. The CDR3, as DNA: TGTGCCAGCAGCTTTCAGCCCCGGGACACCAAAATGAACACTGAAGCTTTCTTT. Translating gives CASSFQPRDTKMNTEAFF.